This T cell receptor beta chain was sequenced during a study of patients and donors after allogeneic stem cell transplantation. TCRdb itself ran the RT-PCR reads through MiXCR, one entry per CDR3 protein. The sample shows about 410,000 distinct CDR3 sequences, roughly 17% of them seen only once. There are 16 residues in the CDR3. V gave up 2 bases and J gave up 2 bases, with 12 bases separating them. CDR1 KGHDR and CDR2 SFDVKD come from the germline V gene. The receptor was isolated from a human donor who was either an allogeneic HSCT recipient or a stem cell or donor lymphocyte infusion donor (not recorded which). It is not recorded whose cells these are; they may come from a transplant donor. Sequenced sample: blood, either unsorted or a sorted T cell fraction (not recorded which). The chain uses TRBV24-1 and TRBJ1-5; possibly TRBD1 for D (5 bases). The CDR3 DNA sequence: TGTGCCACCAGTGATTCCAGGGATGCACGCAATCAGCCCCAGCATTTT. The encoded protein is CATSDSRDARNQPQHF.